Shown below are 27 T cell receptor beta chains from a single sample sequenced in a study of blood T cell repertoires in COVID-19. This table comes from immunoSEQ multiplex PCR, and its TCRdb copy is limited to in-frame clones, with some not included. The data contain 200,000 to 300,000 clones, about 88% of them seen just once; the ten biggest clones take up approximately 4%. Sequenced material: peripheral blood. These receptors were collected from a man in his 60s who had recovered from COVID-19.

The rearrangement links TRBV15 to TRBJ2-5, with 7 bases that match TRBD1. The CDR3 loop spans 15 amino acids. V gave up 3 bases and J gave up 5 bases; unmatched junction bases: 9. Germline V lookup: CDR1 LNHNV, CDR2 YYDKDF (reference sequence). In DNA form, the CDR3 reads TGTGCCACCAGCAGGCAGGACAGGAGGCAGGAGACCCAGTACTTC. It specifies CATSRQDRRQETQYF.

The V call is TRBV5-6, the J call TRBJ2-1; D remains ambiguous. This CDR3 contains 14 residues. The V and J ends lost 1 base and 3 bases respectively, with 8 bases between them. Germline CDR1 reads SGHDT; CDR2 reads YYEEEE. The chain's CDR3 is CASSLPRLYNEQFF. DNA for the CDR3: TGTGCCAGCAGCTTGCCGCGTCTCTACAATGAGCAGTTCTTC.

The chain carries TRBV3-1 (or the pseudogene TRBV3-2) and TRBJ2-5; weak D call: TRBD1 (6 bases). Germline V gene data show CDR1 as LGHDT and CDR2 as YNNKEL (reference sequence). Trimming took 3 bases from V and 14 from J, leaving 19 bases between them. The CDR3 runs to 13 residues. This chain's CDR3 is CASSQLPGHTVYF. The CDR3 DNA is TGTGCCAGCAGCCAGCTACCGGGACATACCGTTTACTTC.

The rearrangement uses TRBV13 and TRBJ1-4; TRBD1 agrees at 9 bases. Trimming removed 4 bases from V and 5 bases from J; junction bases left unmatched: 5. This CDR3 spans 15 amino acids. Germline-derived CDR1 and CDR2 are PRHDT and FYEKMQ (reference sequence). CDR3 bases: TGTGCCAGCAGCTCTTCCGGGACAGGGAATGAAAAACTGTTTTTT. Its protein product is CASSSSGTGNEKLFF.

This clone was seen a few times. The V and J genes are TRBV10-3 and TRBJ1-2, with unresolved D. The CDR3 sequence is 13 residues long. V gave up 0 bases and J gave up 8 bases, with 10 bases separating them. Germline V gene lookup returns CDR1 ENHRY and CDR2 SYGVKD. The CDR3 DNA reads as TGTGCCATCAGTGAGTCATTTACGGGGGGCTACACCTTC. Amino acids: CAISESFTGGYTF.

The chain joins TRBV7-2 to TRBJ2-7; 10 bases are shared with TRBD1. From germline, CDR1 is SGHTA and CDR2 FQGNSA. Trimming removed 6 bases from V and 2 bases from J; junction bases left unmatched: 7. The CDR3 length is 15 residues. The CDR3 region is CASSDRGQGAYEQYF. The CDR3 bases are TGTGCCAGCAGTGACCGCGGACAGGGGGCCTACGAGCAGTACTTC.

The J gene is TRBJ1-2, the V gene TRBV6-1; tentatively, D is TRBD1 (5 bases). Trimming pared 0 bases from V and 6 bases from J, leaving 14 bases between. Germline CDR1 and CDR2: MNHNS and SASEGT. The CDR3 has 15 residues. Written as DNA, the CDR3 is TGTGCCAGCAGTGAAGCCCATCCAGGGACTAATGGCTACACCTTC. Its protein product is CASSEAHPGTNGYTF.

The gene calls are TRBV6-6 and TRBJ1-2; weak D call: TRBD1 (5 bases). Germline CDR1 is MNHNY and CDR2 is SVGAGI (reference sequence). Trimming shortened V by 10 bases and J by 4 bases, and 13 bases separated the two germline ends. The CDR3 has 12 residues. CDR3 nucleotides: TGTGCCACACAGGCGCAGGTCTATGGCTACACCTTC. Protein product: CATQAQVYGYTF.

V gene TRBV3-1 (or the pseudogene TRBV3-2) combines with J gene TRBJ1-2; TRBD1 matches 8 bases. The CDR3 extends over 15 amino acids. V was pared by 2 bases and J by 2 bases, with 4 bases of the junction left unmatched. Germline loops: CDR1 LGHDT, CDR2 YNNKEL (reference sequence). CDR3 sequence: CASSQHGTGNYGYTF. The CDR3 DNA is TGTGCCAGCAGCCAACACGGGACAGGAAACTATGGCTACACCTTC.

The genes are TRBV6-5 and TRBJ1-3; tentatively, D is TRBD1 (5 bases). The germline V gene has CDR1 MNHEY and CDR2 SVGAGI. V gave up 4 bases and J gave up 4 bases, with 11 bases separating them. The CDR3 runs 14 residues. For the CDR3, the DNA is TGTGCCAGCAGTTCAGGGAATCAGGGAAACACCATATATTTT. This encodes CASSSGNQGNTIYF.

This rearrangement joins TRBV5-4 to TRBJ2-7, with 8 bases that match TRBD1. This CDR3 contains 13 residues. From germline, CDR1 is SGHNT and CDR2 YYREEE (reference sequence). Trimming cost V 4 bases and J 7 bases; bases outside gene matches: 7. CDR3 in DNA: TGTGCCAGCAGCCTTCGGACAGGGATAGAGCAGTACTTC. This codes for CASSLRTGIEQYF.

The chain joins TRBV5-1 to TRBJ1-2; 7 nucleotides agree with TRBD1. CDR3 length equals 12 residues. Trimming took 5 bases from V and 5 from J; bases not matched to a gene: 3. CDR1 and CDR2 (germline): SGHRS, YFSETQ. The CDR3 is CASSPGQYGYTF. As DNA, the CDR3 is TGCGCCAGCAGTCCGGGACAGTATGGCTACACCTTC.

The V gene is TRBV19, the J gene TRBJ2-1; D call uncertain. Trimming removed 0 bases from V and 0 bases from J, with 6 bases in between. The CDR3 extends over 15 amino acids. Germline CDR1 LNHDA, CDR2 SQIVND (reference sequence). The CDR3 protein is CASSIDGGSYNEQFF. The CDR3 region has the DNA TGTGCCAGTAGTATAGACGGCGGCTCCTACAATGAGCAGTTCTTC.

This chain connects TRBV27 to TRBJ2-1, with 8 bases that match TRBD1. The CDR3 length is 13 residues. The V gene's germline CDR1 is MNHEY and CDR2 SMNVEV (reference sequence). Trimming at V came to 4 bases and at J to 6 bases, leaving 2 bases not matched to a gene. The CDR3 region has the DNA TGTGCCAGCAGTTCGACAGGGGTCAATGAGCAGTTCTTC. Amino acid sequence: CASSSTGVNEQFF.

The chain links TRBV7-3 to TRBJ2-5; the match to TRBD2 covers 10 bases. V lost 1 base to trimming and J lost 1 base; unmatched junction nucleotides: 15. Germline-derived CDR1 and CDR2 are SGHTA and FQGTGA. The length of the CDR3 is 20 residues. The CDR3 sequence is CASSLKSGGGAGGPQETQYF. CDR3 bases: TGTGCCAGCAGCTTAAAATCGGGAGGCGGAGCGGGGGGGCCCCAAGAGACCCAGTACTTC.

The gene calls are TRBV19 and TRBJ1-1; 7 positions match TRBD1. V trimming: 5 bases; J trimming: 11 bases; junction bases outside the gene matches: 17. In germline, CDR1 is LNHDA, CDR2 SQIVND (reference sequence). The CDR3 contains 15 residues. CDR3 DNA sequence: TGTGCCAGTAGTTCGACGCTCGACAGGGCCGGAAAGGCTTTCTTT. Its translation is CASSSTLDRAGKAFF.

The V call is TRBV7-3, the J call TRBJ1-1; D not certain. Trimming removed 3 bases from V and 6 bases from J, with 17 bases in between. Germline CDR1 SGHTA, CDR2 FQGTGA. The CDR3 runs 15 residues. Here the CDR3 DNA reads TGTGCCAGCAGCTTGGAGAGCACCCGCGGGGCTGAAGCTTTCTTT. Its translation is CASSLESTRGAEAFF.

The CDR3 nucleotides read TGTGCCAGCAGTTACGGGGATGGGACTTCGGGCTACACCTTC. This translates into CASSYGDGTSGYTF. The V gene is TRBV6-5, the J gene TRBJ1-2, with D perhaps TRBD1 (5 bases). This CDR3 contains 14 residues. The V and J ends lost 2 bases and 8 bases respectively, with 15 bases between them. Germline V gene lookup returns CDR1 MNHEY and CDR2 SVGAGI.

The V call is TRBV10-3, the J call TRBJ2-7; 9 bases agree with TRBD1. V lost 6 bases, J lost 1 base, and 7 bases stayed unmatched. CDR3 size: 15 residues. Germline V gene data show CDR1 as ENHRY and CDR2 as SYGVKD. The CDR3 DNA follows: TGTGCCATCAGCGCGCGGGGGACAGGGTCCTACGAGCAGTACTTC. As protein: CAISARGTGSYEQYF.

This clone showed up just a few times. V usage is TRBV6-5 and J usage is TRBJ1-3, with a weak D call TRBD1 (5 bases). Trimming shortened V by 6 bases and J by 0 bases, and 12 bases separated the two germline ends. There are 15 residues in the CDR3. Germline V gives CDR1 MNHEY, CDR2 SVGAGI. The CDR3 DNA reads as TGTGCCAGCAGCGCAGGGTTCACCTCTGGAAACACCATATATTTT. Its protein is CASSAGFTSGNTIYF.

J is TRBJ1-2 and V is TRBV25-1; 7 bases are shared with TRBD1. Germline V CDR1 and CDR2: MGHDK, SYGVNS. V was pared by 4 bases and J by 0 bases, with 5 bases of the junction left unmatched. The CDR3 has 15 amino acids. CDR3 residues: CASSGPGQPNYGYTF. The CDR3 DNA is TGTGCCAGCAGTGGACCGGGACAGCCTAACTATGGCTACACCTTC.

The chain recombines TRBV7-9 with TRBJ1-4, with 9 positions matching TRBD1. The CDR3 spans 14 residues. Germline V gene lookup returns CDR1 SEHNR and CDR2 FQNEAQ (reference sequence). Trimming at V came to 5 bases and at J to 8 bases, leaving 6 bases not matched to a gene. The CDR3 DNA follows: TGTGCCAGCAGCCGGGGACAGGGAAACGAAAAACTGTTTTTT. This gives the protein CASSRGQGNEKLFF.

The J gene is TRBJ2-4, the V gene TRBV6-1, with D possibly matching TRBD2 (5 bases). Germline loops: CDR1 MNHNS, CDR2 SASEGT. The CDR3 is 13 amino acids. V shed 3 bases and J shed 4 bases, with 7 bases lying between them. The CDR3 protein is CASSEGVKNIQYF. DNA of the CDR3: TGTGCCAGCAGTGAGGGAGTGAAAAACATTCAGTACTTC.

The chain employs TRBV19 and TRBJ1-3; possible D gene TRBD1, 6 bases. Deletions cut 5 bases from V and 0 bases from J, with 14 bases between. The CDR3 is 16 amino acids. CDR1 LNHDA and CDR2 SQIVND come from the germline V gene (reference sequence). The CDR3 spells CASSVIQGSSGNTIYF. The CDR3 region has the DNA TGTGCCAGTAGTGTCATACAGGGATCCTCTGGAAACACCATATATTTT.

The chain recombines TRBV5-5 with TRBJ1-5; no reliable D call. Trimming pared 5 bases from V and 2 bases from J, leaving 11 bases between. The CDR3 loop spans 14 amino acids. Germline V lookup: CDR1 SGHKS, CDR2 YYEKEE (reference sequence). As DNA, the CDR3 is TGTGCCAGCAGTGCCATTACGGGCAATCAGCCCCAGCATTTT. Translated, it gives CASSAITGNQPQHF.

CDR3 in amino acids: CASSVAGGRAEAFF. The CDR3 DNA reads as TGTGCCAGCAGCGTGGCGGGGGGCCGGGCTGAAGCTTTCTTT. This chain connects TRBV9 to TRBJ1-1, with a tentative D call TRBD1 (6 bases). The CDR3 extends over 14 amino acids. Deletions cut 2 bases from V and 6 bases from J, with 14 bases between. Germline CDR1 is SGDLS and CDR2 is YYNGEE.

The chain joins TRBV18 to TRBJ2-6, with 7 positions matching TRBD1. The CDR3 extends over 17 amino acids. The V segment lost 3 bases and the J segment 2 bases; nucleotides outside the gene matches: 7. From germline, CDR1 is KGHSH and CDR2 LQKENI. As DNA, the CDR3 is TGTGCCAGCTCACCGGGACAGTCCCTACCTGGGGCCAACGTCCTGACTTTC. It yields the protein CASSPGQSLPGANVLTF.